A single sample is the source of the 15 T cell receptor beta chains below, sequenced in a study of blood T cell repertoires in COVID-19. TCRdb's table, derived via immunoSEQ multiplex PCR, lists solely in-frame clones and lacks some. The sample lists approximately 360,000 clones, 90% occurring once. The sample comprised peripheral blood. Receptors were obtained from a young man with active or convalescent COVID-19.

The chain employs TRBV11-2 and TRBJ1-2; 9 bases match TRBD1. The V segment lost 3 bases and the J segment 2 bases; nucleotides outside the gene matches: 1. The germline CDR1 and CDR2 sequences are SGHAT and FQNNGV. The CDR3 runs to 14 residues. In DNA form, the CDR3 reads TGTGCCAGCAGCTTCGGGACAGGGAACTATGGCTACACCTTC. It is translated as CASSFGTGNYGYTF. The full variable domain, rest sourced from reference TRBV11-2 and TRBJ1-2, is EAGVAQSPRYKIIEKRQSVAFWCNPISGHATLYWYQQILGQGPKLLIQFQNNGVVDDSQLPKDRFSAERLKGVDSTLKIQPAKLEDSAVYLCASSFGTGNYGYTFGSGTRLTVV.

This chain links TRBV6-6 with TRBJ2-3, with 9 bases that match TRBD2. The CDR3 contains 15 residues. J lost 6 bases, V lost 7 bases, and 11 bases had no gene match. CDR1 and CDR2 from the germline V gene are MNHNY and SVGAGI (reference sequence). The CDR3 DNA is TGTGCCAGCACTCCGATTAGCGGGGGCAGGGATACGCAGTATTTT. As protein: CASTPISGGRDTQYF.

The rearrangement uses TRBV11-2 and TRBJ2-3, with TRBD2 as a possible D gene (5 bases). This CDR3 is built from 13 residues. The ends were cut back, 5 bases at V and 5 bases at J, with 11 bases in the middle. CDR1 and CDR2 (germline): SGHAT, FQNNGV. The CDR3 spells CASSKDWGDTQYF. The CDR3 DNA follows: TGTGCCAGCAGCAAGGACTGGGGAGATACGCAGTATTTT. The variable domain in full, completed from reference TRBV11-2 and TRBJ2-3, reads EAGVAQSPRYKIIEKRQSVAFWCNPISGHATLYWYQQILGQGPKLLIQFQNNGVVDDSQLPKDRFSAERLKGVDSTLKIQPAKLEDSAVYLCASSKDWGDTQYFGPGTRLTVL.

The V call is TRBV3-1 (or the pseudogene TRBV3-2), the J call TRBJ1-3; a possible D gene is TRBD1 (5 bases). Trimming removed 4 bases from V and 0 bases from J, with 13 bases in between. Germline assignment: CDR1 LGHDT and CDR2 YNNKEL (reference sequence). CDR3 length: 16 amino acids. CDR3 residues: CASSPGASSSGNTIYF. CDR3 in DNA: TGTGCCAGCAGCCCTGGGGCGTCCTCCTCTGGAAACACCATATATTTT.

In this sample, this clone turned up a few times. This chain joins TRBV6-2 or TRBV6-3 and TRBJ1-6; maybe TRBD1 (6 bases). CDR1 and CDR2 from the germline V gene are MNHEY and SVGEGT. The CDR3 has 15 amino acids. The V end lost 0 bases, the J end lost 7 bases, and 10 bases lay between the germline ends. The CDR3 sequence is CASSYSVQGNSPLHF. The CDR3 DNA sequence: TGTGCCAGCAGTTACTCGGTACAGGGAAATTCACCCCTCCACTTT.

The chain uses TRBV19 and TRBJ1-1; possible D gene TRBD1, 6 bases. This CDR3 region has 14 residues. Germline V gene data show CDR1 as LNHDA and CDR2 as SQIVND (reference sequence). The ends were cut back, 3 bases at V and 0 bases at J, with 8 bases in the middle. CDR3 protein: CASSMTGMNTEAFF. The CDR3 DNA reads TGTGCCAGTAGTATGACAGGCATGAACACTGAAGCTTTCTTT.

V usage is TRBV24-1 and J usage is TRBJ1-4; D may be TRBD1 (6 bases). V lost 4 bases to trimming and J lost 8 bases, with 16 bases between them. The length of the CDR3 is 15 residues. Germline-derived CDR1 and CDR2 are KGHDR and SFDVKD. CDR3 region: CATSDPQVGAEKLFF. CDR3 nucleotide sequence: TGTGCCACCAGTGACCCCCAGGTGGGGGCCGAAAAACTGTTTTTT.

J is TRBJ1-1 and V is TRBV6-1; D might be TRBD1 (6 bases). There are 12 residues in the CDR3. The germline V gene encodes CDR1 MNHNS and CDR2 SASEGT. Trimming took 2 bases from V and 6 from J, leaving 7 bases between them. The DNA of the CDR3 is TGTGCCAGCAGTGAACCAGGGGCTGAAGCTTTCTTT. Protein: CASSEPGAEAFF.

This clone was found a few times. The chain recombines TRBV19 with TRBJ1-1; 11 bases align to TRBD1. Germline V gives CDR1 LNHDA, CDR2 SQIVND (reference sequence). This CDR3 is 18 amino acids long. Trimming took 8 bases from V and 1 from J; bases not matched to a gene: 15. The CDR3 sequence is CASFRRGGGTGGNTEAFF. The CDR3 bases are TGTGCCAGTTTTAGAAGAGGAGGAGGGACAGGGGGGAACACTGAAGCTTTCTTT.

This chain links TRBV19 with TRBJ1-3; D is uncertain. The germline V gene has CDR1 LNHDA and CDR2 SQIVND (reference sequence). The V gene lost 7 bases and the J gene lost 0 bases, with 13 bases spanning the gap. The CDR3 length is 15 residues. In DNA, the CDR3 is TGTGCCAGTAAGTGGCGGCCGAACTCTGGAAACACCATATATTTT. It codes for CASKWRPNSGNTIYF.

The DNA of the CDR3 is TGTGCCAGCAGCCAAGATGGAACGGGAGGGCTACTGGGGACCCAGTACTTC. The encoded protein is CASSQDGTGGLLGTQYF. The V call is TRBV4-2, the J call TRBJ2-5, with 8 bases fitting TRBD2. The CDR3 spans 17 residues. CDR1 and CDR2 (germline): LGHNA, YNFKEQ. V trimming: 0 bases; J trimming: 7 bases; junction bases outside the gene matches: 13.

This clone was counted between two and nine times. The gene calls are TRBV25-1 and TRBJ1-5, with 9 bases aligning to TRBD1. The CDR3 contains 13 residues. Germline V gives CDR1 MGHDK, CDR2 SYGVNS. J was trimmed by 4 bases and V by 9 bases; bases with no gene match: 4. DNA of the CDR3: TGTGCCAGGGGACAGGGTGGGAATCAGCCCCAGCATTTT. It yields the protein CARGQGGNQPQHF.

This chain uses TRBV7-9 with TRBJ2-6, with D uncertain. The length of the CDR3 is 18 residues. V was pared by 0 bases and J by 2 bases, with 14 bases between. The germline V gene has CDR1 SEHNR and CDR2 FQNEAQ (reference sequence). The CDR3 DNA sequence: TGTGCCAGCAGCTTAGCGGGCCAAAGACGCACTGGGGCCAACGTCCTGACTTTC. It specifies CASSLAGQRRTGANVLTF.

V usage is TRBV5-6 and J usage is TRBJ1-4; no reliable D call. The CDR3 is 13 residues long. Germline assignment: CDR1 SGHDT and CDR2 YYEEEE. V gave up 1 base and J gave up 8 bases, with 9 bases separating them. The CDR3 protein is CASSLFYREKLFF. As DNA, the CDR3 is TGTGCCAGCAGCTTGTTTTATCGGGAAAAACTGTTTTTT. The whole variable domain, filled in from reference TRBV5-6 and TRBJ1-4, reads DAGVTQSPTHLIKTRGQQVTLRCSPKSGHDTVSWYQQALGQGPQFIFQYYEEEERQRGNFPDRFSGHQFPNYSSELNVNALLLGDSALYLCASSLFYREKLFFGSGTQLSVL.

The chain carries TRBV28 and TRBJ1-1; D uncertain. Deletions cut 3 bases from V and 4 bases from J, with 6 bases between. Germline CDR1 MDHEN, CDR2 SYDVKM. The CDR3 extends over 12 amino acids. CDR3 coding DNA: TGTGCCAGCAGTTTGGTGAGCACTGAAGCTTTCTTT. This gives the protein CASSLVSTEAFF.